The 10 T cell receptor beta chains presented below share a single source sample, sequenced in a study of T cell responses to AZD1222 COVID-19 vaccine. Measured with immunoSEQ multiplex PCR; TCRdb has only the in-frame clones, and not every one. Of under 150,000 clones listed, 92% are singletons. This sample comprised peripheral blood, obtained 28 days after the second AZD1222 dose. The receptor source for this set is an adult who received the AZD1222 COVID-19 vaccine.

V and J are TRBV4-3 and TRBJ2-7; 7 bases agree with TRBD1. Trimming cost V 0 bases and J 5 bases; bases outside gene matches: 4. The V gene's germline CDR1 is LGHNA and CDR2 YSLEER. CDR3 length: 14 amino acids. CDR3 amino acids: CASSQDARGNEQYF. CDR3 sequence (DNA): TGCGCCAGCAGCCAAGATGCCAGGGGGAACGAGCAGTACTTC.

This rearrangement joins TRBV7-5 to TRBJ2-3; the DNA was not used to check the table's D call, TRBD1. TRBV7-5 is an annotated pseudogene. The CDR3 contains 18 residues. In DNA, the CDR3 is TGTGCCAGAAGCTTAGATCAGGAGTACAGGGAGAGAAAGGATACGCAGTATTTT. Amino acids: CARSLDQEYRERKDTQYF.

The chain carries TRBV4-1 and TRBJ1-2, with D possibly being TRBD1 (5 bases). The CDR3 consists of 15 residues. V was pared by 5 bases and J by 0 bases, with 13 bases between. Germline V CDR1 and CDR2: MGHRA, YSYEKL. The CDR3 region is CASSRDSRSNYGYTF. The DNA of the CDR3 is TGCGCCAGCAGCAGAGACAGTCGTTCTAACTATGGCTACACCTTC.

This rearrangement joins TRBV6-6 to TRBJ1-2; tentative D call: TRBD1 (5 bases). The CDR3 loop spans 15 amino acids. Germline values: CDR1 MNHNY, CDR2 SVGAGI (reference sequence). The V end lost 5 bases, the J end lost 2 bases, and 15 bases lay between the germline ends. The CDR3 region has the DNA TGTGCCAGCAGTCACGGGCAGGGAAGGAACTATGGCTACACCTTC. This codes for CASSHGQGRNYGYTF.

The chain employs TRBV3-1 (or the pseudogene TRBV3-2) and TRBJ2-3, with D perhaps TRBD1 (6 bases). Per germline, CDR1 LGHDT and CDR2 YNNKEL (reference sequence). V was trimmed by 2 bases and J by 2 bases, leaving 11 bases between them. The CDR3 is 15 residues long. The CDR3: CASSQSDSLTDTQYF. CDR3 nucleotides: TGTGCCAGCAGCCAATCGGACAGTCTCACAGATACGCAGTATTTT.

The rearrangement uses TRBV5-1 and TRBJ2-3; 15 bases are shared with TRBD2. Germline CDR1 SGHRS, CDR2 YFSETQ. V lost 4 bases, J lost 2 bases, and 5 bases stayed unmatched. This CDR3 has 17 amino acids. The CDR3 spells CASSIGTSGGNTDTQYF. The CDR3 nucleotides are TGCGCCAGCAGCATAGGGACTAGCGGGGGGAACACAGATACGCAGTATTTT.

This chain links TRBV4-2 with TRBJ1-5, with 8 bases lining up with TRBD1. Germline CDR1 and CDR2: LGHNA and YNFKEQ. The length of the CDR3 is 16 residues. The V segment lost 4 bases and the J segment 0 bases; nucleotides outside the gene matches: 5. This CDR3 reads CASSLGTGYSNQPQHF. The CDR3, as DNA: TGTGCCAGCAGCCTGGGGACAGGCTATAGCAATCAGCCCCAGCATTTT.

This clone has only one observation. This chain joins TRBV11-3 and TRBJ1-1, with 9 bases that match TRBD1. CDR1 is SGHNT, CDR2 YENEEA, per germline. Losses at the gene ends were 5 bases for V and 3 bases for J; bases not matched to a gene: 7. This CDR3 contains 15 residues. CDR3 sequence (DNA): TGTGCCAGCAGCCCGGGGACAGGGCCCTACACTGAAGCTTTCTTT. Translating gives CASSPGTGPYTEAFF.

The chain recombines TRBV18 with TRBJ1-1; D gene uncertain. Deletions cut 3 bases from V and 4 bases from J, with 15 bases between. CDR3 size: 15 residues. CDR1 is KGHSH, CDR2 LQKENI, per germline. CDR3 sequence reads: CASSPGRGVGTEAFF. CDR3 bases: TGTGCCAGCTCACCCGGTCGGGGAGTGGGCACTGAAGCTTTCTTT.

The V gene is TRBV28, the J gene TRBJ1-2, with D tentatively TRBD1 (5 bases). From germline, CDR1 is MDHEN and CDR2 SYDVKM. This CDR3 is built from 13 residues. Trimming left V 6 bases short and J 6 bases short, with 14 bases between. The CDR3 region has the DNA TGTGCCAGCAGCTCGGACACTATTCATGGCTACACCTTC. Amino acids: CASSSDTIHGYTF.